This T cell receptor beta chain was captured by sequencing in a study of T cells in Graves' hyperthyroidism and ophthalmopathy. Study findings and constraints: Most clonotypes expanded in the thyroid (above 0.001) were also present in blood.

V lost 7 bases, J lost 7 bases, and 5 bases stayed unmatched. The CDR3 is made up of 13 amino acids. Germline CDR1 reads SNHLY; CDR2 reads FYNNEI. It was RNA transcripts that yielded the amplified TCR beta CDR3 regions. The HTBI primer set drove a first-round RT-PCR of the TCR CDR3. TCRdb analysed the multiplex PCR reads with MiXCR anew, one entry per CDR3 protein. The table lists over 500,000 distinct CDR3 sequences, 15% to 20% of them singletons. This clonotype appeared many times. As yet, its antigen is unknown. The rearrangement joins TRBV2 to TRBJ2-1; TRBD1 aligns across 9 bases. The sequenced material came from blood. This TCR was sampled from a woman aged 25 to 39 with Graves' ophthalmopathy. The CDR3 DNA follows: TGTGCCAGCATGGGGGACAGGGCGAATGAGCAGTTCTTC. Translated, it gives CASMGDRANEQFF.